Listed below are T cell receptor beta chains from one sample, sequenced in a study of blood T cell repertoires in COVID-19. The protocol was immunoSEQ multiplex PCR, while the TCRdb copy is restricted to in-frame clones and leaves out a portion. Of fewer than 250,000 clones listed, about 85% are singletons. The sequencing input was peripheral blood. The receptors derive from a man aged 35 to 55 with acute or convalescent COVID-19. The CDR3 runs from the conserved cysteine through the conserved F or W. The D gene is left open where the match is weak.

V	D	J	CDR3	DNA
TRBV3-1/TRBV3-2	-	TRBJ2-3	CASSQTYTQYF	TGTGCCAGCAGCCAGACTTATACGCAGTATTTT
TRBV5-1	-	TRBJ1-3	CASSLGTRSGSGNTIYF	TGCGCCAGCAGCTTGGGGACACGTTCAGGGTCTGGAAACACCATATATTTT
TRBV4-3	TRBD2	TRBJ2-2	CASSSRLDSGSGGELFF	TGCGCCAGCAGCTCCCGGTTAGATAGCGGGAGTGGCGGGGAGCTGTTTTTT
TRBV18	TRBD1	TRBJ1-1	CASSQRDRANTEAFF	TGTGCCAGCTCACAACGGGACAGAGCGAACACTGAAGCTTTCTTT
TRBV2	-	TRBJ2-2	CASSVRTSGELFF	TGTGCCAGCAGTGTAAGGACATCCGGGGAGCTGTTTTTT
TRBV11-2	TRBD1	TRBJ1-2	CASSNQAGTGEGYTF	TGTGCCAGCAGCAACCAAGCCGGGACAGGGGAGGGCTACACCTTC
TRBV5-1	TRBD1	TRBJ2-7	CASSSAPGQGYEQYF	TGCGCCAGCAGCTCAGCCCCGGGACAGGGCTACGAGCAGTACTTC
TRBV18	TRBD1	TRBJ1-6	CASSSLGTGRTSYNSPLHF	TGTGCCAGCTCATCTTTAGGGACAGGCCGGACCTCCTATAATTCACCCCTCCACTTT
TRBV4-2	TRBD2	TRBJ2-1	CASSQEGNSGSYNEQFF	TGTGCCAGCAGCCAAGAAGGAAATAGCGGGAGTTACAATGAGCAGTTCTTC
TRBV10-2	TRBD2	TRBJ2-7	CASSEPWTSGTYEQYF	TGCGCCAGCAGTGAGCCCTGGACTAGCGGGACCTACGAGCAGTACTTC